Below, 26 T cell receptor beta chains from the same sample are listed, as sequenced in a study of CD8+ T cells in alopecia areata. This sample's treatment: oral pan-JAK inhibitor, 5-10 mg twice daily. Extracted RNA was reverse transcribed into cDNA, the sequencing template. Profiled with immunoSEQ multiplex PCR; TCRdb holds only in-frame clones, not every one. The sample lists approximately 300,000 clones, 58% seen once, with 1.8% in the top ten. Source: CD4+ T cells sorted from blood, taken at week 24, from a patient treated with tofacitinib. The source is a human donor with alopecia areata.

In this sample, this clone turned up once. The chain is built from TRBV2 and TRBJ2-1; 8 bases map to TRBD2. The ends lost 1 base at V and 6 bases at J; junction bases unmatched: 5. Germline-derived CDR1 and CDR2 are SNHLY and FYNNEI. This CDR3 is built from 15 residues. The CDR3 here is CASSEGIAGSNEQFF. As DNA, the CDR3 is TGTGCCAGCAGTGAAGGAATAGCGGGGTCCAATGAGCAGTTCTTC.

This chain joins TRBV6-5 and TRBJ1-6; D ambiguous. The germline V and J ends were trimmed by 3 bases and 2 bases, with 8 bases remaining between them. The CDR3 has 15 amino acids. The germline V gene has CDR1 MNHEY and CDR2 SVGAGI. The CDR3 nucleotides are TGTGCCAGCAGTTATGACCAGACCTATAATTCACCCCTCCACTTT. Amino acid sequence: CASSYDQTYNSPLHF.

The chain joins TRBV30 to TRBJ2-7, with TRBD1 matching 7 bases. CDR3 length equals 12 residues. Germline CDR1 and CDR2: GTSNPN and SVGIG (reference sequence). With 5 bases clipped from V and 4 bases from J, the junction kept 5 bases outside the gene matches. The CDR3 DNA follows: TGTGCCTGGGCCGGGACAGTATACGAGCAGTACTTC. The encoded protein is CAWAGTVYEQYF.

V gene TRBV18 combines with J gene TRBJ1-5; tentatively, D is TRBD1 (6 bases). The germline V and J ends were trimmed by 6 bases and 0 bases, with 21 bases remaining between them. Looked up from germline, CDR1 is KGHSH and CDR2 is LQKENI. This CDR3 is built from 18 residues. The CDR3 here is CASSPNRAGGYSNQPQHF. The CDR3 bases are TGTGCCAGCTCGCCTAACAGGGCCGGGGGGTATAGCAATCAGCCCCAGCATTTT.

The chain joins TRBV25-1 to TRBJ1-2; 9 bases align to TRBD1. The CDR3 runs to 14 residues. Germline values: CDR1 MGHDK, CDR2 SYGVNS. V trimming: 5 bases; J trimming: 8 bases; junction bases outside the gene matches: 9. CDR3 nucleotide sequence: TGTGCCAGCAGTCAGAACCGGGACAGGGCGGGCTACACCTTC. Its protein product is CASSQNRDRAGYTF.

CDR3 amino acids: CASSQVHRSGGWYEQYF. CDR3 sequence (DNA): TGTGCCAGCAGCCAAGTTCATAGAAGCGGGGGCTGGTACGAGCAGTACTTC. The rearrangement uses TRBV14 and TRBJ2-7, with 8 bases aligning to TRBD2. V lost 1 base, J lost 4 bases, and 12 bases stayed unmatched. The germline CDR1 and CDR2 sequences are SGHDN and FVKESK. This CDR3 is 17 amino acids long.

The chain uses TRBV30 and TRBJ2-1; D is undetermined. The CDR3 runs to 13 residues. V was shortened by 1 base and J by 4 bases, with 8 bases between the two germline ends. The germline V gene has CDR1 GTSNPN and CDR2 SVGIG (reference sequence). The CDR3 DNA sequence: TGTGCCTGGAGTGAAGCAGCATACAATGAGCAGTTCTTC. It yields the protein CAWSEAAYNEQFF. Full variable domain (remainder filled in from reference TRBV30 and TRBJ2-1): SQTIHQWPATLVQPVGSPLSLECTVEGTSNPNLYWYRQAAGRGLQLLFYSVGIGQISSEVPQNLSASRPQDRQFILSSKKLLLSDSGFYLCAWSEAAYNEQFFGPGTRLTVL.

A single count supports this clone. CDR3 in amino acids: CASSSALAGVSYEQYF. CDR3 sequence (DNA): TGTGCCAGCAGTTCTGCACTAGCGGGGGTGTCCTACGAGCAGTACTTC. The genes are TRBV27 and TRBJ2-7; TRBD2 agrees at 11 bases. The CDR3 is 16 residues long. Germline V gene lookup returns CDR1 MNHEY and CDR2 SMNVEV (reference sequence). The V gene end was trimmed by 4 bases and the J gene end by 1 base; junction bases not matched to a gene: 6.

This chain connects TRBV7-2 to TRBJ2-3, with TRBD1 as a possible D gene (6 bases). The CDR3 has 13 amino acids. The ends were cut back, 3 bases at V and 6 bases at J, with 10 bases in the middle. Germline V CDR1 and CDR2: SGHTA, FQGNSA. CDR3: CASSLTGPDTQYF. The CDR3 nucleotides read TGTGCCAGCAGCTTGACAGGTCCCGATACGCAGTATTTT.

This clone has a handful of counts. This chain joins TRBV18 and TRBJ2-7; D is unclear. V lost 0 bases and J 0 bases, leaving 9 bases between the germline ends. The CDR3 loop spans 15 amino acids. Germline assignment: CDR1 KGHSH and CDR2 LQKENI. CDR3 coding DNA: TGTGCCAGCTCACCACCGAACAAGTACTCCTACGAGCAGTACTTC. Residues: CASSPPNKYSYEQYF.

This chain links TRBV5-4 with TRBJ1-1; weak D call: TRBD1 (5 bases). This CDR3 contains 14 residues. The V end was cut by 8 bases, the J end by 5 bases, with 19 bases between. The V gene's germline CDR1 is SGHNT and CDR2 YYREEE (reference sequence). The CDR3 region is CASTPWAGETEAFF. The CDR3 DNA follows: TGTGCCAGTACACCATGGGCGGGGGAAACTGAAGCTTTCTTT.

V usage is TRBV4-1 and J usage is TRBJ2-5, with D perhaps assigned TRBD1 or TRBD2 (6 bases each). This CDR3 spans 18 amino acids. CDR1 and CDR2 from the germline V gene are MGHRA and YSYEKL. The V end lost 2 bases, the J end lost 5 bases, and 24 bases lay between the germline ends. The CDR3 is CASSQWGSAGGNGETQYF. As DNA, the CDR3 is TGCGCCAGCAGCCAATGGGGGAGTGCCGGGGGCAACGGGGAGACCCAGTACTTC.

The J gene is TRBJ2-7, the V gene TRBV29-1, with D perhaps matching TRBD2 (5 bases). Deletions cut 4 bases from V and 4 bases from J, with 14 bases between. CDR1 is SQVTM, CDR2 ANQGSEA, per germline. The CDR3 sequence is 13 residues long. The CDR3 reads CSVVLRALYEQYF. In DNA form, the CDR3 reads TGCAGCGTTGTACTGAGGGCCCTATACGAGCAGTACTTC.

CDR3 loop: CSALSLPGRGNTEAFF. The CDR3 coding sequence is TGCAGCGCCTTGAGTTTACCAGGCAGGGGTAACACTGAAGCTTTCTTT. The V and J genes are TRBV29-1 and TRBJ1-1, with D tentatively TRBD1 (6 bases). The CDR3 length is 16 residues. The germline V gene has CDR1 SQVTM and CDR2 ANQGSEA. V lost 7 bases and J lost 2, with 23 bases in between.

In its sample, this clone was seen a few times. The V call is TRBV2, the J call TRBJ1-4; D is ambiguous. The germline V gene encodes CDR1 SNHLY and CDR2 FYNNEI. Trimming took 1 base from V and 3 from J, leaving 6 bases between them. CDR3 length: 14 residues. This CDR3 is CASSEGGANEKLFF. Written as DNA, the CDR3 is TGTGCCAGCAGTGAAGGTGGAGCTAATGAAAAACTGTTTTTT.

This clone has only a few counts. The V gene is TRBV18, the J gene TRBJ2-4; tentatively, D is TRBD1 (6 bases). Trimming removed 2 bases at V and 5 bases at J, with 19 bases between. This CDR3 has 17 residues. Germline V gives CDR1 KGHSH, CDR2 LQKENI. The CDR3 coding sequence is TGTGCCAGCTCACCATTGGCGCTAGCACAGGGAGAAAACATTCAGTACTTC. Its translation is CASSPLALAQGENIQYF.

About this clone: Within the sample, other DNA sequences also encode this same CDR3. The chain links TRBV29-1 to TRBJ2-7, with 8 bases identical to TRBD1. The CDR3 runs to 12 residues. V shed 4 bases and J 2 bases; nucleotides not matched to a gene: 1. In germline, CDR1 is SQVTM, CDR2 ANQGSEA. The CDR3: CSVGTGPYEQYF. CDR3 nucleotide sequence: TGCAGCGTTGGGACAGGGCCCTACGAGCAGTACTTC.

This clone was counted only a few times. The V gene is TRBV7-2, the J gene TRBJ2-7; D is unclear. The CDR3 contains 12 residues. Germline-derived CDR1 and CDR2 are SGHTA and FQGNSA. Trimming stripped 6 bases from V and 3 bases from J, with 9 bases between. The CDR3: CASSAVNYEQYF. For the CDR3, the DNA is TGTGCCAGCAGTGCAGTGAACTACGAGCAGTACTTC.

This rearrangement joins TRBV29-1 to TRBJ1-2, with 7 nucleotides matching TRBD1. Germline V CDR1 and CDR2: SQVTM, ANQGSEA. Losses at the gene ends were 4 bases for V and 3 bases for J; bases not matched to a gene: 11. This CDR3 is 15 amino acids long. The CDR3 sequence: CSVVPVFTGDYGYTF. The CDR3 coding sequence is TGCAGCGTTGTCCCCGTCTTTACAGGGGACTATGGCTACACCTTC.

V is TRBV25-1 and J is TRBJ2-6, with unresolved D. Germline loops: CDR1 MGHDK, CDR2 SYGVNS. The CDR3 sequence is 13 residues long. Deletions cut 6 bases from V and 5 bases from J, with 8 bases between. The CDR3 loop reads CASSAPRANVLTF. As DNA, the CDR3 is TGTGCCAGCAGCGCCCCCCGGGCCAACGTCCTGACTTTC.

This clone occurred a few times. This chain links TRBV29-1 with TRBJ2-7; D is tentatively TRBD1 or TRBD2 (5 bases each). Germline CDR1 SQVTM, CDR2 ANQGSEA. V was cut by 7 bases and J by 2 bases, with 9 bases left in between. The CDR3 runs 11 residues. The CDR3 nucleotides read TGCAGCGGGGGACGGACCTACGAGCAGTACTTC. Translation gives CSGGRTYEQYF.

This chain joins TRBV5-1 and TRBJ2-1; TRBD2 aligns across 14 bases. After removal of 3 bases from V and 15 bases from J, the junction contained 11 bases not matched to a gene. The CDR3 sequence is 15 residues long. Looked up from germline, CDR1 is SGHRS and CDR2 is YFSETQ. The CDR3 bases are TGCGCCAGCAGCTCAGGACTAGCGGGGGGCCCGGACCCGTTCTTC. This translates into CASSSGLAGGPDPFF.

The chain uses TRBV9 and TRBJ2-1; possibly TRBD2 for D (6 bases). V dropped 0 bases and J dropped 0 bases, with 19 bases sitting between them. This CDR3 region has 19 residues. CDR1 and CDR2 (germline): SGDLS, YYNGEE. CDR3 nucleotide sequence: TGTGCCAGCAGCGTAGCCTCTGGGGGAGGACGGAGCTCCTACAATGAGCAGTTCTTC. Encoded protein: CASSVASGGGRSSYNEQFF.

This chain joins TRBV30 and TRBJ1-6; no definite D call. The CDR3 runs to 13 residues. The V gene's germline CDR1 is GTSNPN and CDR2 SVGIG (reference sequence). The V and J ends lost 4 bases and 10 bases respectively, with 14 bases between them. CDR3 coding DNA: TGTGCCTGGAATGACGGTGGCGGCTCACCCCTCCACTTT. It specifies CAWNDGGGSPLHF.

This clone was recorded a few times. V usage is TRBV29-1 and J usage is TRBJ1-1; no clear D gene. The CDR3 has 12 residues. Germline V CDR1 and CDR2: SQVTM, ANQGSEA. V was pared by 3 bases and J by 5 bases, with 10 bases between. CDR3 nucleotide sequence: TGCAGCGTTGACCAGGCGGGGACTGAAGCTTTCTTT. It encodes CSVDQAGTEAFF.

For the CDR3, the DNA is TGTGCCACCAGCAGAGGTCATCCGTTCGAGGGACCCACCATATATTTT. It yields the protein CATSRGHPFEGPTIYF. The chain carries TRBV15 and TRBJ1-3; D might be TRBD1 (5 bases). Germline lookup yields CDR1 LNHNV and CDR2 YYDKDF (reference sequence). CDR3 length: 16 amino acids. V was trimmed by 1 base and J by 9 bases, leaving 19 bases between them.